The T cell receptor (beta chain) under discussion was sequenced for a study of beta chain features in type 1 diabetes. About the research overall: Healthy donors resembled patients in age, gender and cell yields. Study-wide results and limits: TCRB CDR3s from Type 1 diabetes patients were moderately but significantly shorter in all four CD4+ subsets. For TCRB rearrangement, an influence of HLA type remained unresolved here.

The germline CDR1 and CDR2 sequences are ENHRY and SYGVKD. The CDR3 spans 13 residues. V was trimmed by 10 bases and J by 7 bases, leaving 17 bases between them. This clone was observed a few times. Its matching antigen is unknown. One heparinised draw, averaging about 116 mL, was taken per donor. The isolated RNA, all of it, was reverse transcribed, so expressed TCRB transcripts were what got sequenced. Profiled with immunoSEQ multiplex PCR; TCRdb holds only in-frame clones, not every one. Altogether roughly 250,000 clones are present, approximately 20% being singletons, with the ten largest covering less than 0.03%.

The chain joins TRBV10-3 to TRBJ2-1; maybe TRBD1 (5 bases). Sequenced material: naive CD4+ T cells from blood. This clonotype was sampled from a woman aged 35 to 49 with type 1 diabetes. The DNA for the CDR3 is TGTGCCACTCAGGGAACGTTTAGGAATGAGCAGTTCTTC. Translation: CATQGTFRNEQFF.